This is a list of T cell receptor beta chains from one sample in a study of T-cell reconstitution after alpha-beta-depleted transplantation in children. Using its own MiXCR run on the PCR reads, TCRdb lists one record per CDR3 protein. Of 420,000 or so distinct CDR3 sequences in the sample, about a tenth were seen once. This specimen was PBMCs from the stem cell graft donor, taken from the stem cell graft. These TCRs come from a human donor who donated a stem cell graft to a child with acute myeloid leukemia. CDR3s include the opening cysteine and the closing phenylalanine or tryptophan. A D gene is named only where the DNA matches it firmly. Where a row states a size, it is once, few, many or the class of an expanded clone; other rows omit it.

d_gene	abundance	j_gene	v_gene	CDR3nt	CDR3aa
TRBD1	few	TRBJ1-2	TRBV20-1	TGCAGTGCTCCGGACAGGACCTTCTATGGCTACACCTTC	CSAPDRTFYGYTF
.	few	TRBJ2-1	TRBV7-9	TGTGCCAGCAGCGTCGGGCCGTACAATGAGCAGTTCTTC	CASSVGPYNEQFF
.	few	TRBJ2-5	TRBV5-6	TGTGCCAGCAGCTTGGTGTCAGCGCAGTACCAAGAGACCCAGTACTTC	CASSLVSAQYQETQYF
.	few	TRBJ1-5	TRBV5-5	TGTGCCAGCAGCTTGGCTTGGAACGCGCATCAGCCCCAGCATTTT	CASSLAWNAHQPQHF
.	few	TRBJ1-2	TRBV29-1	TGCAGCGCCCTACAAGGAGAGTATGGCTACACCTTC	CSALQGEYGYTF
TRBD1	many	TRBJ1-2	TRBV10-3	TGTGCCATCAGTGATAGGAAACAGGGGGCTCATGGCTACACCTTC	CAISDRKQGAHGYTF
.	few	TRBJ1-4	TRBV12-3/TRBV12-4	TGTGCCAGCAGTCCATACCCTCCAACTAATGAAAAACTGTTTTTT	CASSPYPPTNEKLFF
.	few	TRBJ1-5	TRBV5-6	TGTGCCAGCAGCTTGGGCGAGGGGAGACTTAGCAATCAGCCCCAGCATTTT	CASSLGEGRLSNQPQHF
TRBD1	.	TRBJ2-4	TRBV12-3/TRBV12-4	TGTGCCAGCGAAGAGGGGGCGGCCAAAAACATTCAGTACTTC	CASEEGAAKNIQYF
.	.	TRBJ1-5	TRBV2	TGTGCCAGCAGCTACAGGGCCAATCAGCCCCAGCATTTT	CASSYRANQPQHF
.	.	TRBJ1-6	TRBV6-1	TGTGCCAGCAGTCAGGACAGCAGTAGCTCCTATAATTCACCCCTCCACTTT	CASSQDSSSSYNSPLHF
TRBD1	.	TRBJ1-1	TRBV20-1	TGCAGTGCTAGTGACCCGGGACAGAGCTACACTGAAGCTTTCTTT	CSASDPGQSYTEAFF
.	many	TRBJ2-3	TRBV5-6	TGTGCCAGCAGCCAAGCGGCTAGCACAGATACGCAGTATTTT	CASSQAASTDTQYF
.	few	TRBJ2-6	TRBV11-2	TGTGCCAGCAGCATTACAGGGTTTTTGAGACCTGGGGCCAACGTCCTGACTTTC	CASSITGFLRPGANVLTF
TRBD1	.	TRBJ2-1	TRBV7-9	TGTGCCAGCAGCGCCTTACCGGGACAGGGGGCCCACAATGAGCAGTTCTTC	CASSALPGQGAHNEQFF
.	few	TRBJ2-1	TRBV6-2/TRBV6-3	TGTGCCATCTCAAGGCCGGGACAAAAAACCACTCAGTTCTTC	CAISRPGQKTTQFF
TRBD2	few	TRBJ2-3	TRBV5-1	TGCGCCAGCAGCGACATACTAGCGGGGGCAGATACGCAGTATTTT	CASSDILAGADTQYF
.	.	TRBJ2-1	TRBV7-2	TGTGCCAGCAGCTTAAAGAGGGGGGAAAACAATGAGCAGTTCTTC	CASSLKRGENNEQFF
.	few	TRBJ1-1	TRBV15	TGTGCCACCAGCACTCCTTTGAGGGACACTGAAGCTTTCTTT	CATSTPLRDTEAFF
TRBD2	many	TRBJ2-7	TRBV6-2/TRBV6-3	TGTGCCAGCAGTTACCCGACTAGCGGTAACTACGAGCAGTACTTC	CASSYPTSGNYEQYF
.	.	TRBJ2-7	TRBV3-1	TGTGCCAGCAGCTGGGGCTCCAACTACGAGCAGTACTTC	CASSWGSNYEQYF
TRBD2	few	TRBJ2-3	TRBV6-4	TGTGCCAGCAGTGAATTAGCGGGGGGGCCCCCAGATACGCAGTATTTT	CASSELAGGPPDTQYF
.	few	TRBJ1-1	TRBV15	TGTGCCACCAGCCGAGGAAATCAGGGCACTGAAGCTTTCTTT	CATSRGNQGTEAFF
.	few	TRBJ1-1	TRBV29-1	TGCAGCGTTGAAGCGGAGAGGATGAACACTGAAGCTTTCTTT	CSVEAERMNTEAFF
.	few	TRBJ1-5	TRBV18	TGTGCCAGCTCACCGATTTTGGGCTCTGCTCAGCCCCAGCATTTT	CASSPILGSAQPQHF
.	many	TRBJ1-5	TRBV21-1	TGTGCCAAAAGGCGACTTAGCAATCAGCCCCAGCATTTT	CAKRRLSNQPQHF
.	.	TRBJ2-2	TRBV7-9	TGTGCCAGCACGCCCCGAAACAGGAGGGACACCGGGGAGCTGTTTTTT	CASTPRNRRDTGELFF
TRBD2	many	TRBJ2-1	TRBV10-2	TGCGCCAGCAGCCGGACTAGCGGGGTGTACAATGAGCAGTTCTTC	CASSRTSGVYNEQFF
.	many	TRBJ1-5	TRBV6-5	TGTGCCAGCAGAGCGATCCCACAGGCTAGCAATCAGCCCCAGCATTTT	CASRAIPQASNQPQHF
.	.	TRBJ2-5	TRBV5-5	TGTGCCAGCAGCCCTGACGGTGGGGAGACCCAGTACTTC	CASSPDGGETQYF
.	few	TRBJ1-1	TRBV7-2	TGTGCCAGCACCTCGGGCCCGGGCACTGAAGCTTTCTTT	CASTSGPGTEAFF
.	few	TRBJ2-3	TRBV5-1	TGCGCCAGCAGCTTGAGCACGGATCGGAGGACCCCCACAGATACGCAGTATTTT	CASSLSTDRRTPTDTQYF
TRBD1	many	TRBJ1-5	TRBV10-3	TGTGCCATCAGTGGGACAGGGAGGAACAATCAGCCCCAGCATTTT	CAISGTGRNNQPQHF
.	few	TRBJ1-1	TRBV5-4	TGTGCCAGCAGCTTGGGGGGACGGCTCACTGAAGCTTTCTTT	CASSLGGRLTEAFF
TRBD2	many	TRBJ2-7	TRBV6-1	TGTGCCAGCGAGACGGGGGGTAGAAGCTACGAGCAGTACTTC	CASETGGRSYEQYF
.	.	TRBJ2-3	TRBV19	TGTGCCAGTAGTTTCCCCAGCAGGGGCCCAGATACGCAGTATTTT	CASSFPSRGPDTQYF
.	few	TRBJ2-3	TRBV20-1	TGCAGTGCTAGAATTGTGGATACGCAGTATTTT	CSARIVDTQYF
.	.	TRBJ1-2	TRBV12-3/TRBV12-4	TGTGCCAGCAGTTCCGACAGAAGTCCCCTCTATGGCTACACCTTC	CASSSDRSPLYGYTF
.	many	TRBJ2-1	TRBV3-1	TGTGCCAGCAGCCAAGTGGGGACCACCTACAATGAGCAGTTCTTC	CASSQVGTTYNEQFF
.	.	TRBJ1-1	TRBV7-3	TGTGCCAGCAGCTTTGACAGTTTGTCTACTGAAGCTTTCTTT	CASSFDSLSTEAFF
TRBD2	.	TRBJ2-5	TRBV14	TGTGCCAGCAGCCAAGAGGGACTAGCGCCCCAAGAGACCCAGTACTTC	CASSQEGLAPQETQYF
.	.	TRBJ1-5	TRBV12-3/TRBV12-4	TGTGCCAGCAGGAAGGGTGGCAATCAGCCCCAGCATTTT	CASRKGGNQPQHF
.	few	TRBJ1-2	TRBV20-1	TGCAGTGCTAGAGACCAGTCATCGAGCTATGGCTACACCTTC	CSARDQSSSYGYTF
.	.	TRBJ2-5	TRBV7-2	TGTGCCAGCAGCTTTGTTATTCAAGAGACCCAGTACTTC	CASSFVIQETQYF
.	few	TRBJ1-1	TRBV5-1	TGCGCCAGCAGCCTCCACCAGGCAAGCTCGAACACTGAAGCTTTCTTT	CASSLHQASSNTEAFF
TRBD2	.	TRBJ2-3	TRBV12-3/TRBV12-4	TGTGCCAGCCGATTGCGGGGGGGGATCACAGATACGCAGTATTTT	CASRLRGGITDTQYF
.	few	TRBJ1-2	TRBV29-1	TGCAGCGCCCAGATCGGGGGCCGTTGGTATGGCTACACCTTC	CSAQIGGRWYGYTF
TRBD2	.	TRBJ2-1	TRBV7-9	TGTGCCAGCAGCTTCGGGACTAGCGGAGGTAATGAGCAGTTCTTC	CASSFGTSGGNEQFF
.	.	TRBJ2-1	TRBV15	TGTGCCACCAGCAGAGACGGGGATGAGCAGTTCTTC	CATSRDGDEQFF
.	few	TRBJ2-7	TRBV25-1	TGTGCCAGCAGTGAATCCGGACTATCACTCGGCGAGCAGTACTTC	CASSESGLSLGEQYF
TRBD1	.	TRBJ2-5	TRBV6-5	TGTGCCAGCAGTTACTCGACAGGACAGGGTCAAGAGACCCAGTACTTC	CASSYSTGQGQETQYF
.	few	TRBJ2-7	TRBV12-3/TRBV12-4	TGTGCCAGCAGTTTAGAAGGGTTCGAGCAGTACTTC	CASSLEGFEQYF
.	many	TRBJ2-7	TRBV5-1	TGCGCCAGCAGCACGTCCTACGAGCAGTACTTC	CASSTSYEQYF
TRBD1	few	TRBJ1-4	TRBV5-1	TGCGCCAGCAGCCCCGGGACAGGGACCACTGAAAAACTGTTTTTT	CASSPGTGTTEKLFF